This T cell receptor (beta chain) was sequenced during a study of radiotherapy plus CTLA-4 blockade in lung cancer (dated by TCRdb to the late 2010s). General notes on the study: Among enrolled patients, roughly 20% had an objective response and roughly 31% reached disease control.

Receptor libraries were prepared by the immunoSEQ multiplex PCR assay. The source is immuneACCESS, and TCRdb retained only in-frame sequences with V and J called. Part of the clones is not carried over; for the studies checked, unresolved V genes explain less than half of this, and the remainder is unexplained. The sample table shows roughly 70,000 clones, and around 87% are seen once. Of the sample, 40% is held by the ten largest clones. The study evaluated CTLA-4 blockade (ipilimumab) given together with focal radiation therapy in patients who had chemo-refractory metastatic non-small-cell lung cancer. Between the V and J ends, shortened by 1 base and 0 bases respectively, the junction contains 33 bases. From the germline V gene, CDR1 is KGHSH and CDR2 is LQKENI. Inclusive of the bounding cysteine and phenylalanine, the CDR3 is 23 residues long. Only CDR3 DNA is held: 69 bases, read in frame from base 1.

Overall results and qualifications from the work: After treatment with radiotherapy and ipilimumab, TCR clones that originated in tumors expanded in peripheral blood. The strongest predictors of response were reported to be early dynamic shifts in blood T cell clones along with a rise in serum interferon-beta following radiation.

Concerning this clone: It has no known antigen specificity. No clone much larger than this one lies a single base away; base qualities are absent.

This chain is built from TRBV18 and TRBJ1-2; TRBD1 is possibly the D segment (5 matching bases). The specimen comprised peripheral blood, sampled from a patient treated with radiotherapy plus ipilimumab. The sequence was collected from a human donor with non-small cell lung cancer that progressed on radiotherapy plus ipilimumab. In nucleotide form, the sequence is TGTGCCAGCTCACCACTGGGTAATCGTATGACAGCGCAAACCCTACAATCTAACTATGGCTACACCTTC. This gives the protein CASSPLGNRMTAQTLQSNYGYTF.